The rows below give T cell receptor beta chains drawn from one sample of a study of T cell changes during pregnancy in multiple sclerosis. Data came from immunoSEQ multiplex PCR; TCRdb stores just in-frame clones and leaves some out. The sample has tens of thousands of clones; roughly 90% are singletons. Material: CD4+ T cells from peripheral blood mononuclear cells, obtained after pregnancy. The origin of the receptors is a female donor with multiple sclerosis, enrolled in a pregnancy study. CDR3s include the opening cysteine and the closing phenylalanine or tryptophan. Each record gives: D gene, CDR3 length, V gene, CDR3 protein. The D gene is left open where the match is weak.

d_call: NA; cdr3_length: 12; v_call: TRBV2; cdr3_aa: CASRAVVGELFF
d_call: NA; cdr3_length: 14; v_call: TRBV5-4; cdr3_aa: CASSARQGGDTQYF
d_call: TRBD1; cdr3_length: 16; v_call: TRBV29-1; cdr3_aa: CSVPGPQVTGGAIQYF
d_call: NA; cdr3_length: 14; v_call: TRBV6-4; cdr3_aa: CASSEGNRYNEQFF
d_call: TRBD1; cdr3_length: 15; v_call: TRBV6-5; cdr3_aa: CASSPLTGLGYEQYF
d_call: NA; cdr3_length: 15; v_call: TRBV19; cdr3_aa: CASSIVWTDEETQYF
d_call: NA; cdr3_length: 14; v_call: TRBV7-3; cdr3_aa: CASSPSHASPTQYF
d_call: TRBD2; cdr3_length: 14; v_call: TRBV2; cdr3_aa: CASSKGLAEETQYF
d_call: TRBD1; cdr3_length: 15; v_call: TRBV6-1; cdr3_aa: CASNPPGGPNQPQHF
d_call: TRBD1; cdr3_length: 18; v_call: TRBV28; cdr3_aa: CASSLFLGTGRPGNTIYF
d_call: TRBD2; cdr3_length: 17; v_call: TRBV4-2; cdr3_aa: CASSRGLADNFAYEQYF
d_call: NA; cdr3_length: 12; v_call: TRBV12-5; cdr3_aa: CASGLGRQKEFF
d_call: TRBD1; cdr3_length: 16; v_call: TRBV4-2; cdr3_aa: CASSQDGQGASYEQYF
d_call: TRBD2; cdr3_length: 16; v_call: TRBV5-4; cdr3_aa: CASSSRLAGVSDTQYF
d_call: NA; cdr3_length: 15; v_call: TRBV2; cdr3_aa: CATSPGSALSGTQYF
d_call: TRBD1; cdr3_length: 16; v_call: TRBV6-5; cdr3_aa: CASSSGQGATNEKLFF
d_call: NA; cdr3_length: 14; v_call: TRBV28; cdr3_aa: CASRPGTRNTEAFF
d_call: TRBD1; cdr3_length: 15; v_call: TRBV15; cdr3_aa: CATSRPTGSNTEAFF